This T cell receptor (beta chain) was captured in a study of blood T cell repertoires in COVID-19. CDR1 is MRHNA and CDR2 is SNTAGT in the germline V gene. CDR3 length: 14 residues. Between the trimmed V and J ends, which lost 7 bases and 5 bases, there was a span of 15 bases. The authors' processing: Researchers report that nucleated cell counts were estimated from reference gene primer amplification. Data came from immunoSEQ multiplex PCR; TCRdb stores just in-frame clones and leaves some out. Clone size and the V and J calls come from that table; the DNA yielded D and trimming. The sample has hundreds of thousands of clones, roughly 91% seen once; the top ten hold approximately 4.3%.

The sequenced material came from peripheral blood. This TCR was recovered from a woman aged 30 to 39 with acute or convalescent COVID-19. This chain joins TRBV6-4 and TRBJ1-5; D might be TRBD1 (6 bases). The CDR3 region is CASKNQGFDQPQHF. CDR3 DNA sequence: TGTGCCAGCAAAAACCAGGGGTTTGATCAGCCCCAGCATTTT.